This T cell receptor (beta chain) originates from a study of blood T cell repertoires in COVID-19. Repertoires were generated with immunoSEQ multiplex PCR, while TCRdb's copy carries only in-frame clones and drops some. The table lists about 120,000 clones, approximately 90% of them singletons. Germline CDR1 is LGHDT and CDR2 is YNNKEL (reference sequence). This CDR3 region has 17 residues. V was clipped by 0 bases and J by 5 bases; unmatched bases: 10. The TCR was taken from a human donor with active COVID-19. The donor label of this sample is uncertain. The specimen sequenced was peripheral blood. The chain combines TRBV3-1 (or the pseudogene TRBV3-2) with TRBJ2-5; 9 bases match TRBD2. CDR3 in amino acids: CASSQDQRRGGRETQYF. In nucleotides, the CDR3 is TGTGCCAGCAGCCAAGATCAGAGGCGGGGGGGCCGTGAGACCCAGTACTTC.